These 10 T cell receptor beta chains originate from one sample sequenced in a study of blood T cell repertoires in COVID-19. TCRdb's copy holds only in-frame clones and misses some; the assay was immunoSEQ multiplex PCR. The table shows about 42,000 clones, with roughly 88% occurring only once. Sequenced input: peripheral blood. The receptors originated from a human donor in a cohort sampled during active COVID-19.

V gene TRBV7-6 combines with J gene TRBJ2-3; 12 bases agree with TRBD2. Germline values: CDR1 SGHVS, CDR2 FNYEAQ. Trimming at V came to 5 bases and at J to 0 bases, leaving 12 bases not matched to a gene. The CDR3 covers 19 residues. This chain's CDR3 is CASSPQTSGGHGSTDTQYF. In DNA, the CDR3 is TGTGCCAGCAGCCCCCAGACTAGCGGGGGCCACGGGAGCACAGATACGCAGTATTTT.

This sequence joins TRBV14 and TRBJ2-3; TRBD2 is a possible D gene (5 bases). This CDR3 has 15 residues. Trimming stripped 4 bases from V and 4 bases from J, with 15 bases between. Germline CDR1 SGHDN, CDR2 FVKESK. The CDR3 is CASSPRQPRADTQYF. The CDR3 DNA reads TGTGCCAGCAGCCCAAGGCAGCCGAGGGCAGATACGCAGTATTTT.

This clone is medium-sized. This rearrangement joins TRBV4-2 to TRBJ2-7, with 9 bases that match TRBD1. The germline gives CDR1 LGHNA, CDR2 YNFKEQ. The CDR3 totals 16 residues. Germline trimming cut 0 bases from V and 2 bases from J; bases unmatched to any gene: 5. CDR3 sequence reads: CASSQEEGTGPYEQYF. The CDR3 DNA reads TGTGCCAGCAGCCAAGAAGAGGGGACAGGGCCCTACGAGCAGTACTTC.

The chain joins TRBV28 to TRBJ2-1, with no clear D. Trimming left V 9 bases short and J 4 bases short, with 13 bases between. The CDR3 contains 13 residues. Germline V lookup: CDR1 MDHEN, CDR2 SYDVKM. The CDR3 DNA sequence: TGTGCCAGTGCAACGGGTCGATACAATGAGCAGTTCTTC. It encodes CASATGRYNEQFF.

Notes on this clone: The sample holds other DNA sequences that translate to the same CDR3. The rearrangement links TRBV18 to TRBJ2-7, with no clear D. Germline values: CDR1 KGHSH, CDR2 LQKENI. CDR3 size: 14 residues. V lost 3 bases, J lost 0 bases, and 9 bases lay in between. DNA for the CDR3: TGTGCCAGCTCACCCGCCCCGAGCTCCTACGAGCAGTACTTC. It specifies CASSPAPSSYEQYF.

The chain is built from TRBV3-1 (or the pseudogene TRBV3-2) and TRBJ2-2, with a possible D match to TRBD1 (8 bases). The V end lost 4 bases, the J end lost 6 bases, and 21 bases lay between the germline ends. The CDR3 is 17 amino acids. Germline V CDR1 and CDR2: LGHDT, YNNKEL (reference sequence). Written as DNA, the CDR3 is TGTGCCAGCAGCCTAACGGGTGGACAGGGAGGGTCCGGGGAGCTGTTTTTT. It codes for CASSLTGGQGGSGELFF.

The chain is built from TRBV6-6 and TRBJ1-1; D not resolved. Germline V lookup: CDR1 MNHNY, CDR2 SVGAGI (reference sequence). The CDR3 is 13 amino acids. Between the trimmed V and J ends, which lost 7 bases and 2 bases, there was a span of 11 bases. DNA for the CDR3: TGTGCCAGCACCCACACACAAAACACTGAAGCTTTCTTT. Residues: CASTHTQNTEAFF.

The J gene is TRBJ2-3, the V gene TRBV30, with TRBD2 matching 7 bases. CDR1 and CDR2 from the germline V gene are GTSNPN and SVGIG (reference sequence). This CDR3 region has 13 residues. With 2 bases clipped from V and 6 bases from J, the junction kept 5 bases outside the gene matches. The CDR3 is CAWSRLRGDTQYF. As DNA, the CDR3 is TGTGCCTGGAGTCGGCTGCGGGGGGATACGCAGTATTTT.

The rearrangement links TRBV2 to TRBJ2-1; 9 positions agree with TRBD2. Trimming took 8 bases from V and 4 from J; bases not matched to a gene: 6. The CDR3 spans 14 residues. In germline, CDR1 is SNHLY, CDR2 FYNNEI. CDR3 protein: CASRGTSRYNEQFF. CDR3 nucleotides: TGTGCCAGCCGGGGGACTAGCCGATACAATGAGCAGTTCTTC.

CDR3 amino acids: CASSPQGDTQYF. CDR3 DNA: TGTGCCAGTAGCCCCCAGGGTGATACGCAGTATTTT. The chain links TRBV19 to TRBJ2-3; possible D gene TRBD1, 5 bases. The CDR3 extends over 12 amino acids. The V end lost 6 bases, the J end lost 6 bases, and 10 bases lay between the germline ends. CDR1 is LNHDA and CDR2 is SQIVND in the germline V gene (reference sequence).